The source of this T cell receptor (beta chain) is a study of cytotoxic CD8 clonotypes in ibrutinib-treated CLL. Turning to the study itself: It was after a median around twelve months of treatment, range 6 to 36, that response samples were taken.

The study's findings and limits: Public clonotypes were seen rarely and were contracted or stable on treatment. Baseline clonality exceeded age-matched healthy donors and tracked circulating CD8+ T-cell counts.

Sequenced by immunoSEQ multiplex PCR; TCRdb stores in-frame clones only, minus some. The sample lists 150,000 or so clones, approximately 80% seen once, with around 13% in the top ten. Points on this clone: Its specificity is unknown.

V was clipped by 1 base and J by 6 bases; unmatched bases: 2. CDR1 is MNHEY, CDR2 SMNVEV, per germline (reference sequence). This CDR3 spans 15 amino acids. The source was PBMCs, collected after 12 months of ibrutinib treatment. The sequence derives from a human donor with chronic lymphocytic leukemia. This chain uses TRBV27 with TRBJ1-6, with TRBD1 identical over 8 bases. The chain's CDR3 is CASSLYTGGNSPLHF. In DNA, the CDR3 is TGTGCCAGCAGTTTATATACAGGGGGTAATTCACCCCTCCACTTT.